The rows below give T cell receptor beta chains drawn from one sample of a study of T cell responses to AZD1222 COVID-19 vaccine. Here immunoSEQ multiplex PCR was the method, and the copy in TCRdb shows in-frame clones only, minus some. The sample includes tens of thousands of clones, about 83% of them seen just once. Material: peripheral blood, obtained 28 days after the second AZD1222 dose. These receptors were taken from an adult who received the AZD1222 COVID-19 vaccine. The CDR3 runs from the conserved cysteine through the conserved F or W. The D gene is left open where the match is weak. Size is omitted from some rows. Given values are once, few, many or a class for expanded clones.

cdr3_aa cdr3_nt d_call v_call clone_size j_call
CASSLGSGVGGTEKLFF TGCGCCAGCAGCTTGGGTTCCGGGGTGGGAGGTACTGAAAAACTGTTTTTT - TRBV5-1 - TRBJ1-4
CASSLAGNYNSPLHF TGTGCCAGCAGCTTAGCAGGGAACTATAATTCACCCCTCCACTTT - TRBV7-2 once TRBJ1-6
CASSDPRTDRGNYGYTF TGTGCCAGCAGTGACCCTCGGACGGACCGGGGTAACTATGGCTACACCTTC - TRBV25-1 - TRBJ1-2
CASSLGTLGGQETQYF TGTGCCAGCAGCTTAGGGACGCTTGGGGGCCAAGAGACCCAGTACTTC - TRBV13 - TRBJ2-5
CASSLGTEYGYTF TGTGCCAGCAGCTTAGGGACGGAATATGGCTACACCTTC - TRBV7-3 - TRBJ1-2
CSVEEGGGGTYNEQFF TGCAGCGTTGAAGAAGGGGGCGGCGGGACATACAATGAGCAGTTCTTC - TRBV29-1 - TRBJ2-1
CASSSDTSELFF TGTGCCAGCAGCTCGGACACGTCGGAGCTGTTTTTT - TRBV7-3 - TRBJ2-2
CASSQVVGIGYTF TGCGCCAGCAGCCAGGTAGTAGGGATCGGCTACACCTTC - TRBV4-3 - TRBJ1-2
CASSLANFYPGTISYEQYF TGTGCCAGCAGCTTAGCCAATTTCTACCCAGGGACAATCTCCTACGAGCAGTACTTC - TRBV7-2 once TRBJ2-7
CASSLRQGLVNTEAFF TGTGCCAGCAGCTTAAGACAGGGTCTGGTGAACACTGAAGCTTTCTTT TRBD1 TRBV7-9 - TRBJ1-1
CASRRTTIGETGELFF TGTGCCAGCAGACGGACGACAATCGGGGAAACCGGGGAGCTGTTTTTT - TRBV3-1/TRBV3-2 once TRBJ2-2
CASSRHGTIIGDEQFF TGTGCCAGCAGTCGACACGGGACTATTATAGGCGATGAGCAGTTCTTC TRBD2 TRBV14 - TRBJ2-1
CASSPRIGELFF TGTGCCAGCTCACCACGAATCGGGGAGCTGTTTTTT - TRBV18 - TRBJ2-2
CSASPSGETQYF TGCAGTGCTAGTCCTAGCGGGGAGACCCAGTACTTC TRBD2 TRBV20-1 - TRBJ2-5
CASSLSPAGTGPYEQYF TGTGCCAGCAGCTTATCCCCTGCGGGAACAGGGCCTTACGAGCAGTACTTC - TRBV7-3 - TRBJ2-7
CASSRLTGEDSPLHF TGTGCCAGCTCACGCTTGACAGGGGAGGATTCACCCCTCCACTTT TRBD1 TRBV18 - TRBJ1-6
CASSIGQFREKLFF TGTGCCAGCAGTATCGGACAGTTCCGTGAAAAACTGTTTTTT - TRBV28 once TRBJ1-4
CASSTIGTMNTGELFF TGTGCCAGCAGTACTATCGGGACAATGAACACCGGGGAGCTGTTTTTT - TRBV27 - TRBJ2-2
CASSPGLAEFYEQYF TGTGCCAGCTCACCAGGACTAGCGGAGTTCTACGAGCAGTACTTC TRBD2 TRBV18 - TRBJ2-7
CASSGTSSNQPQHF TGTGCCAGCAGTGGGACATCCAGCAATCAGCCCCAGCATTTT - TRBV2 - TRBJ1-5
CASSLKLTQEQFF TGTGCCAGCAGCTTAAAACTTACCCAGGAGCAGTTCTTC - TRBV7-2 - TRBJ2-1
CASSSRNYNEQFF TGTGCCAGCAGCTCAAGAAATTACAATGAGCAGTTCTTC - TRBV7-9 - TRBJ2-1
CASSKGTVNEKLFF TGTGCCAGCAGCAAAGGGACAGTCAATGAAAAACTGTTTTTT TRBD1 TRBV7-2 once TRBJ1-4
CASSLDGAGTEAFF TGTGCCAGCAGCTTAGATGGGGCCGGTACTGAAGCTTTCTTT - TRBV7-2 - TRBJ1-1
CASSLPPNLETQYF TGTGCCAGCAGCCTGCCCCCTAATCTAGAGACCCAGTACTTC - TRBV3-1/TRBV3-2 once TRBJ2-5
CASSMGRGGSYNEQFF TGTGCCAGTAGTATGGGGCGGGGGGGCTCCTACAATGAGCAGTTCTTC TRBD2 TRBV19 - TRBJ2-1
CASSMGLAGAGETQYF TGTGCCAGCAGCATGGGACTAGCGGGGGCCGGAGAGACCCAGTACTTC TRBD2 TRBV7-3 - TRBJ2-5
CASSSPYTDTQYF TGTGCCAGCAGTTCCCCTTACACAGATACGCAGTATTTT - TRBV27 - TRBJ2-3
CASSYSGTQKVGYTF TGTGCCAGCAGTTACTCGGGCACTCAAAAGGTCGGCTACACCTTC - TRBV6-5 - TRBJ1-2
CASSSGRGMRELFF TGTGCCAGCAGCTCAGGACGGGGAATGAGGGAACTGTTTTTT - TRBV7-2 - TRBJ1-4
CASSPTEAANYGYTF TGTGCCAGCTCACCTACCGAGGCGGCTAACTATGGCTACACCTTC - TRBV18 - TRBJ1-2
CASSELGNEQYF TGTGCCAGCAGTGAACTGGGCAACGAGCAGTACTTC - TRBV6-1 once TRBJ2-7
CAISGTDYGYTF TGTGCCATCAGCGGGACGGACTATGGCTACACCTTC - TRBV10-3 - TRBJ1-2
CASSYSAGGTGELFF TGTGCCAGCAGTTACTCGGCGGGGGGCACCGGGGAGCTGTTTTTT TRBD2 TRBV6-2/TRBV6-3 once TRBJ2-2
CASSSDRGVGYTF TGCGCCAGCAGCTCGGACAGGGGTGTTGGCTACACCTTC TRBD1 TRBV5-1 - TRBJ1-2
CASSHLPGQGGSSYNEQFF TGTGCCAGCAGCCACCTACCGGGACAGGGCGGAAGCTCCTACAATGAGCAGTTCTTC TRBD1 TRBV14 - TRBJ2-1
CASSQVLANTPHSNQPQHF TGTGCCAGCAGCCAAGTGCTGGCGAATACACCACATAGCAATCAGCCCCAGCATTTT - TRBV4-2 - TRBJ1-5
CASSLTGTGGYEQYF TGCGCCAGCAGCCTGACCGGGACAGGGGGCTACGAGCAGTACTTC TRBD1 TRBV4-3 few TRBJ2-7
CASQRGGDIDEQFF TGTGCCAGCCAACGAGGGGGCGATATAGATGAGCAGTTCTTC TRBD1 TRBV2 - TRBJ2-1
CASSFNRETQYF TGTGCCAGCAGTTTCAATCGAGAGACCCAGTACTTC - TRBV27 - TRBJ2-5
CASSPTWRGGGYGYTF TGTGCCAGCAGTCCAACATGGCGTGGGGGCGGCTATGGCTACACCTTC - TRBV28 - TRBJ1-2
CASSIDGDGETQYF TGTGCCAGTAGTATTGATGGGGATGGGGAGACCCAGTACTTC - TRBV19 - TRBJ2-5
CASSQDRQGEPYGYTF TGCGCCAGCAGCCAGGACAGACAGGGAGAGCCCTATGGCTACACCTTC TRBD1 TRBV4-1 - TRBJ1-2
CSVTAGTANTEAFF TGCAGCGTTACTGCCGGGACAGCGAACACTGAAGCTTTCTTT TRBD1 TRBV29-1 - TRBJ1-1
CASSYSKAYNSPLHF TGTGCCAGCAGTTACTCGAAGGCCTATAATTCACCCCTCCACTTT - TRBV6-5 once TRBJ1-6
CASSIGSETQYF TGTGCCAGTAGTATTGGTTCGGAGACCCAGTACTTC - TRBV19 once TRBJ2-5
CASSGGGNTEAFF TGTGCCAGCAGCGGGGGGGGAAACACTGAAGCTTTCTTT - TRBV12-3/TRBV12-4 - TRBJ1-1
CASSLAAGSGNTIYF TGCGCCAGCAGCTTGGCGGCAGGCTCTGGAAACACCATATATTTT - TRBV5-1 - TRBJ1-3
CASTPVGGNEKLFF TGTGCCAGCACCCCCGTCGGAGGGAATGAAAAACTGTTTTTT - TRBV27 - TRBJ1-4
CASSLMDRPRVGYTF TGTGCCAGCAGCCTAATGGACAGGCCGAGGGTTGGCTACACCTTC TRBD1 TRBV5-4 - TRBJ1-2
CAWSIAGQYMNTEAFF TGTGCCTGGAGTATTGCGGGACAGTACATGAACACTGAAGCTTTCTTT TRBD1 TRBV30 - TRBJ1-1